The 30 T cell receptor beta chains listed next were all sequenced from one sample in a study of CD8+CD57+ T cells in acquired aplastic anemia. Genomic DNA, the template, was used for profiling of the TCR beta VDJ and CDR3. TCRdb re-derived calls from the reads in MiXCR, one entry per CDR3 protein. Here the sample spans hundreds of thousands of distinct CDR3 sequences, about 56% being singletons. The sequenced sample was sorted CD4+, CD8+, or CD8+CD57+ T cells (not recorded which) from PBMCs. These receptors all stem from a human donor with severe aplastic anemia or a healthy control (not recorded which).

As to this clonotype: One junction end disagrees with the germline gene, perhaps due to a read error. The chain is built from TRBV20-1 and TRBJ1-6; possibly TRBD1 for D (5 bases). This CDR3 has 14 amino acids. CDR1 and CDR2 from the germline V gene are DFQATT and SNEGSKA (reference sequence). The CDR3 region is CSAAPGLRNLPLHF. The CDR3 DNA sequence: TGCAGTGCCGCCCCGGGACTCAGAAATTTACCCCTCCACTTT.

The chain is built from TRBV20-1 and TRBJ2-7, with D perhaps TRBD2 (5 bases). Per the germline V gene, CDR1 is DFQATT and CDR2 is SNEGSKA (reference sequence). Trimming took off 4 bases at V and 5 bases at J, with 15 bases between the two ends. The length of the CDR3 is 13 residues. The CDR3 DNA reads TGCAGTGCTACGCCGAGCGCTAGCCACGAGCAGTACTTC. Protein: CSATPSASHEQYF.

In this sample, this clonotype turned up a few times. CDR3 nucleotides: TGCAGTGCAAGCAGACTGACTAGTAGCACAGATACGCAGTATTTT. Its translation: CSASRLTSSTDTQYF. The chain carries TRBV20-1 and TRBJ2-3; tentatively, D is TRBD2 (6 bases). This CDR3 is built from 15 residues. Germline loops: CDR1 DFQATT, CDR2 SNEGSKA (reference sequence). Trimming removed 6 bases from V and 0 bases from J, with 16 bases in between.

The chain is built from TRBV7-9 and TRBJ1-6; D ambiguous. The V end was cut by 1 base, the J end by 8 bases, with 6 bases between. The CDR3 is 13 amino acids. CDR1 and CDR2 from the germline V gene are SEHNR and FQNEAQ (reference sequence). The CDR3 is CASSLVADSPLHF. The CDR3 bases are TGTGCCAGCAGCTTAGTGGCAGATTCACCCCTCCACTTT.

This clonotype came up many times. The V call is TRBV4-2, the J call TRBJ2-3; the match to TRBD2 covers 7 bases. Germline values: CDR1 LGHNA, CDR2 YNFKEQ. The CDR3 contains 16 residues. The junction had 6 bases not matched to a gene; V was cut back by 0 bases and J by 3 bases. The CDR3 is CASSQEGTGGTDTQYF. The CDR3 DNA reads TGTGCCAGCAGCCAAGAAGGTACGGGGGGTACAGATACGCAGTATTTT.

The sample holds many counts of this clonotype. The V call is TRBV29-1, the J call TRBJ2-7; D assignment may be TRBD1 or TRBD2 (5 bases each). CDR1 and CDR2 from the germline V gene are SQVTM and ANQGSEA. The CDR3 runs 14 residues. V lost 4 bases to trimming and J lost 3 bases, with 16 bases between them. The CDR3 nucleotides are TGCAGCGTTGGTCATAACGGGGCCCACTACGAGCAGTACTTC. Protein: CSVGHNGAHYEQYF.

The chain joins TRBV24-1 to TRBJ2-5; TRBD2 is a possible D gene (5 bases). CDR1 and CDR2 from the germline V gene are KGHDR and SFDVKD. The length of the CDR3 is 14 residues. The V end was cut by 7 bases, the J end by 1 base, with 12 bases between. The CDR3 bases are TGTGCCACCAGCGTTCGCCGGGGCCAAGAGACCCAGTACTTC. Its translation is CATSVRRGQETQYF.

The genes are TRBV18 and TRBJ2-7; D not certain. The CDR3 spans 16 residues. Germline V gives CDR1 KGHSH, CDR2 LQKENI. Trimming took 4 bases from V and 3 from J, leaving 19 bases between them. CDR3 sequence (DNA): TGTGCCAGCTCACTGACCACTCCCCATTACTTCTACGAGCAGTACTTC. Translating gives CASSLTTPHYFYEQYF. Full variable domain (rest looked up from reference TRBV18 and TRBJ2-7): NAGVMQNPRHLVRRRGQEARLRCSPMKGHSHVYWYRQLPEEGLKFMVYLQKENIIDESGMPKERFSAEFPKEGPSILRIQQVVRGDSAAYFCASSLTTPHYFYEQYFGPGTRLTVT.

This clonotype was observed many times. This chain links TRBV7-3 with TRBJ2-3; D remains unclear. This CDR3 contains 17 residues. CDR1 and CDR2 (germline): SGHTA, FQGTGA. The V and J ends lost 5 bases and 1 base respectively, with 19 bases between them. The chain's CDR3 is CASSEMQVSSGTDTQYF. CDR3 sequence (DNA): TGTGCCAGCAGCGAAATGCAGGTTTCCTCTGGCACAGATACGCAGTATTTT. Together with reference TRBV7-3 and TRBJ2-3, the CDR3 gives the full variable domain: GAGVSQTPSNKVTEKGKYVELRCDPISGHTALYWYRQSLGQGPEFLIYFQGTGAADDSGLPNDRFFAVRPEGSVSTLKIQRTERGDSAVYLCASSEMQVSSGTDTQYFGPGTRLTVL.

This clonotype was found many times. The rearrangement links TRBV7-3 to TRBJ1-4; the match to TRBD1 covers 8 bases. The CDR3 covers 15 residues. V was pared by 4 bases and J by 7 bases, with 8 bases of the junction left unmatched. Germline CDR1 and CDR2: SGHTA and FQGTGA. The CDR3 DNA reads as TGTGCCAGCAGCTCGACAGGGGAAAGAGGTGAAAAACTGTTTTTT. Amino acid sequence: CASSSTGERGEKLFF.

This rearrangement joins TRBV11-2 to TRBJ2-2, with 14 bases aligning to TRBD2. The CDR3 contains 16 residues. CDR1 SGHAT and CDR2 FQNNGV come from the germline V gene. J lost 6 bases, V lost 5 bases, and 5 bases had no gene match. The CDR3 nucleotides are TGTGCCAGCAGCCAGGGACTAGCGGGGGCGGCCGGGGAGCTGTTTTTT. Encoded protein: CASSQGLAGAAGELFF.

This clonotype was counted only a few times. The CDR3 loop is CASSLDTQGNTQYF. The CDR3 bases are TGTGCCAGCAGCCTAGACACACAGGGGAATACGCAGTATTTT. The chain has TRBV7-9 and TRBJ2-3; the match to TRBD1 covers 7 bases. There are 14 residues in the CDR3. J lost 7 bases, V lost 5 bases, and 9 bases had no gene match. CDR1 and CDR2 (germline): SEHNR, FQNEAQ (reference sequence).

J is TRBJ2-3 and V is TRBV5-1; 10 positions agree with TRBD1. Per germline, CDR1 SGHRS and CDR2 YFSETQ. This CDR3 region has 13 residues. The J segment lost 8 bases and the V segment lost 7 bases, leaving 7 bases of the junction unmatched. In DNA form, the CDR3 reads TGCGCCAGCGGGGACAGGGGTGTAGGTACGCAGTATTTT. Protein sequence: CASGDRGVGTQYF.

The chain links TRBV3-1 to TRBJ2-1, with 9 positions matching TRBD2. This CDR3 is built from 13 residues. J lost 16 bases, V lost 1 base, and 8 bases had no gene match. CDR1 LGHDT and CDR2 YNNKEL come from the germline V gene (reference sequence). The CDR3 DNA sequence: TGTGCCAGCAGCCAAGGTCCGGGACTAGCCCATTTCTTC. The encoded protein is CASSQGPGLAHFF.

This rearrangement joins TRBV9 to TRBJ2-2; 8 positions agree with TRBD1. Germline V CDR1 and CDR2: SGDLS, YYNGEE. The CDR3 has 16 amino acids. After removal of 0 bases from V and 0 bases from J, the junction contained 1 base not matched to a gene. CDR3 in amino acids: CASSVGTGPNTGELFF. The CDR3 DNA reads TGTGCCAGCAGCGTAGGGACAGGGCCGAACACCGGGGAGCTGTTTTTT.

This sequence joins TRBV19 and TRBJ2-2, with 8 bases aligning to TRBD2. The V gene's germline CDR1 is LNHDA and CDR2 SQIVND (reference sequence). The CDR3 spans 15 residues. Unmatched junction bases numbered 5, after V lost 6 bases and J lost 2 bases. The CDR3 loop is CASRGGRLNTGELFF. The DNA for the CDR3 is TGTGCCAGTAGAGGCGGGAGGTTAAACACCGGGGAGCTGTTTTTT. The full variable domain, with the rest looked up from reference TRBV19 and TRBJ2-2, is DGGITQSPKYLFRKEGQNVTLSCEQNLNHDAMYWYRQDPGQGLRLIYYSQIVNDFQKGDIAEGYSVSREKKESFPLTVTSAQKNPTAFYLCASRGGRLNTGELFFGEGSRLTVL.

The rearrangement uses TRBV5-1 and TRBJ2-7, with D perhaps assigned TRBD1 or TRBD2 (6 bases each). Germline V lookup: CDR1 SGHRS, CDR2 YFSETQ. V was pared by 4 bases and J by 1 base, with 12 bases between. The CDR3 has 14 residues. The CDR3 DNA follows: TGCGCCAGCAGCCCACAGGGAGGTTCCTACGAGCAGTACTTC. This sequence encodes CASSPQGGSYEQYF.

The chain combines TRBV20-1 with TRBJ1-2, with D tentatively TRBD1 (6 bases). Trimming removed 5 bases at V and 8 bases at J, with 24 bases between. The germline V gene has CDR1 DFQATT and CDR2 SNEGSKA (reference sequence). The CDR3 contains 15 residues. CDR3 bases: TGCAGTGCTCGTTTCCCTGGCCGAGGGGGTGACGGCTACACCTTC. The encoded protein is CSARFPGRGGDGYTF.

This rearrangement joins TRBV10-3 to TRBJ2-7; D is uncertain. CDR1 ENHRY and CDR2 SYGVKD come from the germline V gene. CDR3 length: 13 amino acids. V dropped 0 bases and J dropped 10 bases, with 13 bases sitting between them. This chain's CDR3 is CAISESLNHPQYF. CDR3 nucleotide sequence: TGTGCCATCAGTGAGTCTTTAAATCACCCCCAGTACTTC.

This clonotype was seen a handful of times. The J gene is TRBJ2-2, the V gene TRBV20-1; D tentatively reads TRBD1 or TRBD2 (5 bases each). Trimming stripped 1 base from V and 4 bases from J, with 7 bases between. CDR1 DFQATT and CDR2 SNEGSKA come from the germline V gene (reference sequence). The CDR3 loop spans 13 amino acids. The CDR3 bases are TGCAGTGCTAGAGGGGGGTTCACCGGGGAGCTGTTTTTT. It codes for CSARGGFTGELFF.

This clonotype was seen repeatedly, ten times or more. V is TRBV19 and J is TRBJ1-2, with D tentatively TRBD1 (6 bases). V was clipped by 1 base and J by 8 bases, with 14 bases between them. Germline V gives CDR1 LNHDA, CDR2 SQIVND (reference sequence). The CDR3 consists of 14 residues. Here the CDR3 DNA reads TGTGCCAGTAGTATAGCCATGGGGGCGAAAGGCTACACCTTC. Residues: CASSIAMGAKGYTF.

V gene TRBV5-1 combines with J gene TRBJ2-7; possibly TRBD1 or TRBD2 for D (5 bases each). Trimming left V 0 bases short and J 2 bases short, with 9 bases between. Germline CDR1 and CDR2: SGHRS and YFSETQ. The CDR3 totals 14 residues. The CDR3 sequence: CASSLDGAPYEQYF. For the CDR3, the DNA is TGCGCCAGCAGCTTGGACGGGGCCCCCTACGAGCAGTACTTC.

This chain joins TRBV20-1 and TRBJ2-3; TRBD2 matches 11 bases. CDR1 is DFQATT, CDR2 SNEGSKA, per germline (reference sequence). The CDR3 has 16 amino acids. After removal of 3 bases from V and 11 bases from J, the junction contained 16 bases not matched to a gene. CDR3 sequence reads: CSASYSGGAGYNEQYF. The CDR3 nucleotides read TGCAGTGCTAGCTATAGCGGGGGGGCAGGGTACAATGAGCAGTATTTT.

In its sample, this clonotype was seen a few times. This chain connects TRBV6-1 to TRBJ2-5; 10 bases match TRBD2. The CDR3 is 14 residues long. Germline CDR1 reads MNHNS; CDR2 reads SASEGT. V trimming: 10 bases; J trimming: 4 bases; junction bases outside the gene matches: 9. The CDR3 loop reads CAMPLAGEGETQYF. CDR3 coding DNA: TGTGCCATGCCTCTAGCGGGGGAAGGAGAGACCCAGTACTTC.

CDR3 amino acids: CATSDTGRMDYNEQFF. CDR3 DNA: TGTGCCACCAGTGACACGGGACGGATGGACTACAATGAGCAGTTCTTC. The chain employs TRBV24-1 and TRBJ2-1, with D perhaps being TRBD1 or TRBD2 (5 bases each). V shed 4 bases and J shed 3 bases, with 15 bases lying between them. Germline CDR1 and CDR2: KGHDR and SFDVKD. The CDR3 has 16 residues.

The rearrangement joins TRBV10-3 to TRBJ1-3; 7 positions match TRBD1. Germline V gives CDR1 ENHRY, CDR2 SYGVKD. Trimming cost V 9 bases and J 0 bases; bases outside gene matches: 5. The CDR3 is 14 residues long. The CDR3 coding sequence is TGTGCCATACAAGGACAGGACTCTGGAAACACCATATATTTT. Translated, it gives CAIQGQDSGNTIYF.

Ten or more counts support this clonotype. The J gene is TRBJ2-3, the V gene TRBV20-1; maybe TRBD2 (5 bases). Trimming took 6 bases from V and 1 from J, leaving 14 bases between them. The germline V gene encodes CDR1 DFQATT and CDR2 SNEGSKA (reference sequence). The CDR3 contains 14 residues. CDR3 in DNA: TGCAGTGCACCTCTGGACGGGGGCACAGATACGCAGTATTTT. This encodes CSAPLDGGTDTQYF.

V is TRBV2 and J is TRBJ1-3, with D uncertain. Between the trimmed V and J ends, which lost 0 bases and 2 bases, there was a span of 8 bases. The CDR3 has 15 residues. The germline CDR1 and CDR2 sequences are SNHLY and FYNNEI. CDR3 residues: CASSEASGPGNTIYF. As DNA, the CDR3 is TGTGCCAGCAGTGAAGCTTCGGGTCCTGGAAACACCATATATTTT.

Many counts were recorded for this clonotype. The chain recombines TRBV18 with TRBJ2-5; no reliable D call. Germline V CDR1 and CDR2: KGHSH, LQKENI. Between the trimmed V and J ends, which lost 8 bases and 5 bases, there was a span of 15 bases. This CDR3 region has 13 residues. CDR3 sequence reads: CASAPREDETQYF. DNA for the CDR3: TGTGCCAGCGCCCCCCGCGAGGACGAGACCCAGTACTTC.

The V call is TRBV10-3, the J call TRBJ1-3; weak D call: TRBD1 (6 bases). The CDR3 sequence is 14 residues long. V lost 6 bases and J 0 bases, leaving 9 bases between the germline ends. Germline V gene data show CDR1 as ENHRY and CDR2 as SYGVKD. The CDR3 nucleotides read TGTGCCATCAGCTCGGACAGCTCTGGAAACACCATATATTTT. This encodes CAISSDSSGNTIYF.